Shown below are 22 T cell receptor beta chains from a single sample sequenced in a study of blood T cell repertoires in COVID-19. Here immunoSEQ multiplex PCR was the method, and the copy in TCRdb shows in-frame clones only, minus some. Of more than 150,000 clones listed, around 94% are singletons. The sequenced sample was peripheral blood. The receptors originated from a man aged 25 to 40 with COVID-19, enrolled during active disease.

The chain combines TRBV12-3 or TRBV12-4 with TRBJ2-3; D is unclear. The length of the CDR3 is 11 residues. Trimming took off 8 bases at V and 6 bases at J, with 9 bases between the two ends. CDR3 sequence: CASGPLDTQYF. The DNA of the CDR3 is TGTGCCAGCGGCCCCCTCGATACGCAGTATTTT.

This chain connects TRBV3-1 (or the pseudogene TRBV3-2) to TRBJ1-1, with D perhaps TRBD1 (5 bases). This CDR3 is built from 10 residues. V lost 10 bases, J lost 6 bases, and 9 bases lay in between. CDR1 is LGHDT and CDR2 is YNNKEL in the germline V gene (reference sequence). The CDR3 sequence: CATLGPEAFF. The CDR3 DNA reads as TGTGCCACCCTGGGGCCTGAAGCTTTCTTT.

The chain couples TRBV21-1 to TRBJ1-2; the D call of TRBD1 is as the table states it, not checked on the DNA. TRBV21-1 is given as a pseudogene. The CDR3 totals 16 residues. The DNA for the CDR3 is TGTGCCAGCAGCTTAAGGACAGGCTATAACATCTATGGCTACACCTTC. This codes for CASSLRTGYNIYGYTF.

The rearrangement uses TRBV15 and TRBJ2-5; 9 bases are shared with TRBD2. The CDR3 totals 15 residues. With V trimmed by 0 bases and J by 5 bases, 4 bases remained unmatched. Germline-derived CDR1 and CDR2 are LNHNV and YYDKDF (reference sequence). The CDR3 here is CATSRERGGGETQYF. As DNA, the CDR3 is TGTGCCACCAGCAGAGAGCGGGGGGGCGGGGAGACCCAGTACTTC.

About this clone itself: This specimen includes other DNA sequences encoding the same CDR3. The chain uses TRBV6-1 and TRBJ1-4; D is undetermined. The CDR3 sequence is 14 residues long. CDR1 MNHNS and CDR2 SASEGT come from the germline V gene. The ends were cut back, 3 bases at V and 4 bases at J, with 9 bases in the middle. The CDR3 DNA reads as TGTGCCAGCAGTGAGTCCAGGCTTAATGAAAAACTGTTTTTT. Its protein is CASSESRLNEKLFF.

J is TRBJ2-5 and V is TRBV10-3, with 7 bases that match TRBD1. Germline assignment: CDR1 ENHRY and CDR2 SYGVKD. CDR3 length equals 14 residues. Trimming removed 0 bases from V and 5 bases from J; junction bases left unmatched: 3. The CDR3 DNA reads as TGTGCCATCAGTGAGTCGACAGGGTTGGAGACCCAGTACTTC. This codes for CAISESTGLETQYF.

The V call is TRBV5-1, the J call TRBJ2-3; the match to TRBD1 covers 7 bases. J lost 1 base, V lost 7 bases, and 3 bases had no gene match. CDR1 is SGHRS and CDR2 is YFSETQ in the germline V gene. CDR3 length: 13 amino acids. This CDR3 is CASRDSGTDTQYF. The DNA for the CDR3 is TGCGCCAGCCGGGACAGCGGCACAGATACGCAGTATTTT.

This chain uses TRBV11-1 with TRBJ1-4, with 7 bases that match TRBD1. Germline loops: CDR1 SGHAT, CDR2 FQDESV (reference sequence). The ends lost 2 bases at V and 5 bases at J; junction bases unmatched: 2. This CDR3 spans 14 amino acids. DNA for the CDR3: TGTGCCAGCAGCTTACGACAGGGAAATGAAAAACTGTTTTTT. It translates to CASSLRQGNEKLFF.

The chain combines TRBV7-5 with TRBJ2-5; TRBD2 is taken as the D call from the table, unchecked against the DNA. TRBV7-5 is flagged as a pseudogene. This CDR3 spans 13 amino acids. CDR3 residues: CVRSFQAPETQYF. The CDR3 DNA follows: TGTGTCAGAAGCTTTCAAGCGCCGGAGACCCAGTACTTC.

V and J are TRBV9 and TRBJ2-3, with TRBD2 identical over 7 bases. CDR3 size: 16 residues. In germline, CDR1 is SGDLS, CDR2 YYNGEE. V lost 3 bases and J lost 0; bases outside the gene matches: 7. The CDR3 DNA reads TGTGCCAGCAGCGCCCGAGCGGGACCTAGCACAGATACGCAGTATTTT. This translates into CASSARAGPSTDTQYF.

The chain links TRBV4-1 to TRBJ2-3; TRBD2 agrees at 7 bases. V shed 1 base and J 4 bases; nucleotides not matched to a gene: 2. The V gene's germline CDR1 is MGHRA and CDR2 YSYEKL. The CDR3 contains 14 residues. The CDR3 region has the DNA TGCGCCAGCAGCCAAGGGGGAGGGCCAGATACGCAGTATTTT. This encodes CASSQGGGPDTQYF.

This sequence joins TRBV6-1 and TRBJ1-6, with D possibly matching TRBD1 (5 bases). The germline V and J ends were trimmed by 2 bases and 5 bases, with 10 bases remaining between them. The CDR3 runs to 15 residues. Germline V lookup: CDR1 MNHNS, CDR2 SASEGT. The CDR3 DNA reads as TGTGCCAGCAGTGAACTCAGGGCGAATAATTCACCCCTCCACTTT. It is translated as CASSELRANNSPLHF.

The chain carries TRBV6-5 and TRBJ2-2; D is unclear. Germline V gene data show CDR1 as MNHEY and CDR2 as SVGAGI. The CDR3 sequence is 16 residues long. Trimming cost V 0 bases and J 7 bases, with 15 bases left between them. This CDR3 reads CASSYSVTRTGGELFF. The CDR3 DNA reads as TGTGCCAGCAGTTACTCGGTCACTCGAACGGGCGGGGAGCTGTTTTTT.

Note on this clone: The same CDR3 also results from other DNA sequences found in this sample. The V call is TRBV6-5, the J call TRBJ1-6, with 8 positions matching TRBD1. V trimming: 2 bases; J trimming: 7 bases; junction bases outside the gene matches: 1. There are 14 residues in the CDR3. CDR1 is MNHEY, CDR2 SVGAGI, per germline. This CDR3 reads CASSYGQGNSPLHF. CDR3 bases: TGTGCCAGCAGTTACGGACAGGGCAATTCACCCCTCCACTTT.

The rearrangement uses TRBV5-1 and TRBJ1-1, with 10 bases that match TRBD1. CDR3 length: 15 residues. The germline gives CDR1 SGHRS, CDR2 YFSETQ. V lost 3 bases and J lost 4; bases outside the gene matches: 6. In nucleotides, the CDR3 is TGCGCCAGCAGCTCCGGGACAGGGGTGGTCACTGAAGCTTTCTTT. This codes for CASSSGTGVVTEAFF.

V and J are TRBV30 and TRBJ1-6; possibly TRBD1 for D (5 bases). Germline lookup yields CDR1 GTSNPN and CDR2 SVGIG (reference sequence). This CDR3 is 17 amino acids long. Deletions cut 0 bases from V and 5 bases from J, with 17 bases between. CDR3 nucleotides: TGTGCCTGGAGTGTGACGCCTTTCGGACAAAATAATTCACCCCTCCACTTT. It translates to CAWSVTPFGQNNSPLHF.

The chain joins TRBV5-5 to TRBJ2-3, with unresolved D. Trimming left V 0 bases short and J 2 bases short, with 7 bases between. Germline V gene lookup returns CDR1 SGHKS and CDR2 YYEKEE (reference sequence). The CDR3 totals 14 residues. The DNA for the CDR3 is TGTGCCAGCAGCTTGGGTCCTACCACAGATACGCAGTATTTT. This encodes CASSLGPTTDTQYF.

The J gene is TRBJ2-3, the V gene TRBV3-1 (or the pseudogene TRBV3-2), with D maybe TRBD2 (7 bases). The germline V gene has CDR1 LGHDT and CDR2 YNNKEL (reference sequence). The CDR3 consists of 16 residues. The V end was cut by 2 bases, the J end by 4 bases, with 16 bases between. CDR3 in amino acids: CASSQFGGGHSDTQYF. Here the CDR3 DNA reads TGTGCCAGCAGCCAATTTGGGGGGGGGCATTCAGATACGCAGTATTTT.

The V call is TRBV18, the J call TRBJ2-7, with TRBD2 identical over 9 bases. Germline V gene data show CDR1 as KGHSH and CDR2 as LQKENI. V shed 5 bases and J 6 bases; nucleotides not matched to a gene: 5. The CDR3 length is 13 residues. The DNA of the CDR3 is TGTGCCAGCTCATCGGGACTAGCAGGCGAGCAGTACTTC. As protein: CASSSGLAGEQYF.

This chain links TRBV3-1 (or the pseudogene TRBV3-2) with TRBJ1-3; D is possibly TRBD1 (6 bases). The germline V and J ends were trimmed by 1 base and 0 bases, with 16 bases remaining between them. The CDR3 length is 18 residues. Germline V gene lookup returns CDR1 LGHDT and CDR2 YNNKEL (reference sequence). CDR3 sequence: CASSQGLVQGTSGNTIYF. DNA of the CDR3: TGTGCCAGCAGCCAAGGACTGGTTCAGGGGACCTCTGGAAACACCATATATTTT.

The chain carries TRBV7-9 and TRBJ2-7; 9 positions agree with TRBD1. V dropped 5 bases and J dropped 5; count of bases not matched to a gene: 7. The CDR3 contains 14 residues. The germline gives CDR1 SEHNR, CDR2 FQNEAQ (reference sequence). The CDR3 here is CASSRRDRVNEQYF. CDR3 bases: TGTGCCAGCAGCCGGCGGGACAGGGTAAACGAGCAGTACTTC.

The rearrangement links TRBV3-1 (or the pseudogene TRBV3-2) to TRBJ2-5; D possibly corresponds to TRBD1 (5 bases). Trimming took 4 bases from V and 2 from J, leaving 8 bases between them. Germline V lookup: CDR1 LGHDT, CDR2 YNNKEL (reference sequence). This CDR3 comprises 13 residues. The CDR3, as DNA: TGTGCCAGCAGCCTCGACAGACAAGAGACCCAGTACTTC. Translated: CASSLDRQETQYF.